The clone carrying this T cell receptor beta chain was counted a few times. What it binds is not known. V lost 4 bases and J lost 7; bases outside the gene matches: 10. Germline V CDR1 and CDR2: SGHVS, FQNEAQ. The CDR3 has 15 amino acids. Clones were read by immunoSEQ multiplex PCR, and TCRdb kept only the in-frame ones, dropping some. The table includes about 38,000 clones, around 81% detected once. This entry belongs to a study of a mutant IDH1 vaccine in newly diagnosed glioma. Study-wide background: Vaccination was launched 4-6 weeks after radiotherapy alone, or with temozolomide cycles. Study-wide results and caveats: There seemed to be no relation between pseudoprogression and changes in top peripheral T cell clonotypes.

Described time point: week 23, last vaccination. Every single dose of the vaccine, 300 ug of mutant IDH1 20-mer peptide, came with topical imiquimod. V gene TRBV7-8 combines with J gene TRBJ1-2, with 9 bases aligning to TRBD1. The sample in question was PBMCs, obtained from a glioma patient whose treatment included an IDH1 peptide vaccine. The receptor was derived from a man in his forties or fifties with glioma. The CDR3 region has the DNA TGTGCCAGCAGCTCGACAGGGGGACATCCTGGTGGCTACACCTTC. Its protein product is CASSSTGGHPGGYTF.